The 15 T cell receptor beta chains below were found in one sample sequenced in a study of T cells in Graves' hyperthyroidism and ophthalmopathy. It was RNA transcripts that yielded the amplified TCR beta CDR3 regions. The HTBI primer set served for first-round RT-PCR of the TCR CDR3. TCRdb recomputed calls from the multiplex PCR reads with MiXCR, one row per CDR3 protein. This sample has nearly 600,000 distinct CDR3 sequences, with approximately 15% found just once. Sequencing was carried out using blood. These receptors originate from a woman between 18 and 29 years old with Graves' ophthalmopathy.

This clonotype has a handful of counts. CDR3 amino acids: CSARDNSAGNYEQYF. CDR3 in DNA: TGCAGTGCTAGAGATAATTCGGCGGGAAACTACGAGCAGTACTTC. The chain combines TRBV20-1 with TRBJ2-7; D may be TRBD2 (6 bases). The V and J ends lost 0 bases and 3 bases respectively, with 15 bases between them. The CDR3 loop spans 15 amino acids. Germline V gene data show CDR1 as DFQATT and CDR2 as SNEGSKA (reference sequence).

In this sample, this clonotype turned up many times. The V and J genes are TRBV6-1 and TRBJ1-1, with 7 bases fitting TRBD1. CDR1 MNHNS and CDR2 SASEGT come from the germline V gene. Trimming at V came to 6 bases and at J to 5 bases, leaving 12 bases not matched to a gene. The CDR3 has 15 amino acids. For the CDR3, the DNA is TGTGCCAGCAGAATAAACAGGGGCCCCGGAACTGAAGCTTTCTTT. Amino acid sequence: CASRINRGPGTEAFF.

CDR3 DNA: TGTGCCACCTCTCTCGGACCCTCGAGAGGCCAGCATTTT. Translation gives CATSLGPSRGQHF. The rearrangement links TRBV2 to TRBJ1-5; D unclear. Germline CDR1 and CDR2: SNHLY and FYNNEI. This CDR3 region has 13 residues. Trimming cost V 10 bases and J 12 bases, with 22 bases left between them.

This clonotype has ten or more counts. CDR3 sequence: CASSLGFGDASTDTQYF. CDR3 sequence (DNA): TGTGCCAGCAGCTTGGGTTTTGGGGATGCTAGCACAGATACGCAGTATTTT. This chain connects TRBV5-6 to TRBJ2-3; the D is unclear. The CDR3 runs to 17 residues. Germline lookup yields CDR1 SGHDT and CDR2 YYEEEE. V was trimmed by 0 bases and J by 0 bases, leaving 14 bases between them.

This clonotype appeared many times. V gene TRBV6-2 or TRBV6-3 combines with J gene TRBJ1-5; 10 bases line up with TRBD1. Germline-derived CDR1 and CDR2 are MNHEY and SVGEGT. CDR3 length: 15 amino acids. V was clipped by 4 bases and J by 5 bases; unmatched bases: 5. CDR3 loop: CASSSGTGDYQPQHF. The CDR3 DNA reads TGTGCCAGCAGTTCCGGGACAGGGGACTATCAGCCCCAGCATTTT.

This clonotype has only a few counts. The chain is built from TRBV6-1 and TRBJ2-5; D is unresolved. The CDR3 spans 17 residues. V gave up 7 bases and J gave up 0 bases, with 21 bases separating them. Germline V gene sequence: CDR1 MNHNS, CDR2 SASEGT. As DNA, the CDR3 is TGTGCCAGCAAACCTGCCGGCTCCTCGAAATACCAAGAGACCCAGTACTTC. This translates into CASKPAGSSKYQETQYF.

This clonotype was picked up a small number of times. The chain combines TRBV19 with TRBJ1-2; no clear D gene. Germline assignment: CDR1 LNHDA and CDR2 SQIVND (reference sequence). The CDR3 consists of 14 residues. V gave up 7 bases and J gave up 3 bases, with 15 bases separating them. CDR3 protein: CASNLWGNDYGYTF. The CDR3 nucleotides read TGTGCCAGTAATTTGTGGGGTAACGACTATGGCTACACCTTC.

This clonotype was detected ten times or more. The chain carries TRBV20-1 and TRBJ1-1; 8 bases align to TRBD1. V gave up 6 bases and J gave up 6 bases; unmatched junction bases: 21. The CDR3 sequence is 17 residues long. Looked up from germline, CDR1 is DFQATT and CDR2 is SNEGSKA (reference sequence). The CDR3 is CSAPSLGDRRLNPEAFF. The CDR3 DNA follows: TGCAGTGCGCCTTCGCTCGGGGACAGGCGACTAAACCCTGAAGCTTTCTTT.

There are a few counts of this clonotype. A much larger clone differs by one base, so this may be a read error. J is TRBJ1-2 and V is TRBV6-5; D call uncertain. From germline, CDR1 is MNHEY and CDR2 SVGAGI. Trimming took off 0 bases at V and 3 bases at J, with 11 bases between the two ends. The CDR3 is made up of 15 amino acids. The CDR3 protein is CASSYSSNSDYGYTF. CDR3 nucleotides: TGTGCCAGCAGTTACTCGTCTAATTCTGACTATGGCTACACCTTC.

The chain uses TRBV29-1 and TRBJ2-3; TRBD2 agrees at 7 bases. The length of the CDR3 is 14 residues. From germline, CDR1 is SQVTM and CDR2 ANQGSEA. Trimming removed 5 bases from V and 0 bases from J; junction bases left unmatched: 5. For the CDR3, the DNA is TGCAGCGTTCGTTCTAGCGGTAGCACAGATACGCAGTATTTT. Translated, it gives CSVRSSGSTDTQYF.

This clonotype was seen a handful of times. The chain uses TRBV7-9 and TRBJ2-2; TRBD1 aligns across 9 bases. CDR1 is SEHNR, CDR2 FQNEAQ, per germline (reference sequence). The CDR3 is made up of 14 amino acids. V trimming: 5 bases; J trimming: 8 bases; junction bases outside the gene matches: 6. Here the CDR3 DNA reads TGTGCCAGCAGCCTCCGGACAGGGGTGGGGGAGCTGTTTTTT. Its translation: CASSLRTGVGELFF.

The chain combines TRBV28 with TRBJ2-3; 10 nucleotides align to TRBD2. Germline V lookup: CDR1 MDHEN, CDR2 SYDVKM. The CDR3 has 15 amino acids. Trimming took 4 bases from V and 5 from J; bases not matched to a gene: 6. The CDR3 DNA reads as TGTGCCAGCAGTTCCAGGGGGACTAGCGAAGATACGCAGTATTTT. It specifies CASSSRGTSEDTQYF.

There are a few counts of this clonotype. The V gene is TRBV5-1, the J gene TRBJ2-7; D might be TRBD2 (6 bases). This CDR3 has 13 amino acids. The V end was cut by 6 bases, the J end by 0 bases, with 10 bases between. Germline V lookup: CDR1 SGHRS, CDR2 YFSETQ. The CDR3 protein is CASKAGRSYEQYF. CDR3 nucleotides: TGCGCCAGCAAAGCGGGCCGCTCCTACGAGCAGTACTTC.

This clonotype was counted ten times or more. The chain employs TRBV20-1 and TRBJ1-1; D call uncertain. Germline values: CDR1 DFQATT, CDR2 SNEGSKA (reference sequence). The CDR3 extends over 14 amino acids. Trimming left V 6 bases short and J 4 bases short, with 18 bases between. This CDR3 reads CSAPAGSRGTEAFF. The CDR3 region has the DNA TGCAGTGCCCCGGCCGGTTCTCGAGGCACTGAAGCTTTCTTT.

This clonotype was counted many times. The chain carries TRBV7-8 and TRBJ2-2; D is possibly TRBD1 (5 bases). Trimming pared 1 base from V and 5 bases from J, leaving 11 bases between. This CDR3 contains 15 residues. Germline assignment: CDR1 SGHVS and CDR2 FQNEAQ. The CDR3 coding sequence is TGTGCCAGCAGCTTAGGGCCAGGGTTTACCGGGGAGCTGTTTTTT. Encoded protein: CASSLGPGFTGELFF. Combining the CDR3 with reference TRBV7-8 and TRBJ2-2 gives the whole variable domain GAGVSQSPRYKVAKRGQDVALRCDPISGHVSLFWYQQALGQGPEFLTYFQNEAQLDKSGLPSDRFFAERPEGSVSTLKIQRTQQEDSAVYLCASSLGPGFTGELFFGEGSRLTVL.